The clone carrying this T cell receptor beta chain was detected many times. The data were taken from a study of low-dose radiotherapy and immunotherapy resistance in tumors. Looking at the study overall: Each fraction for Cohort 1 was 0.5 Gy, given every 2 weeks, and the total came to 6.5 Gy. Members of Cohort 2 were treated with 1 Gy per fraction every two weeks; their total was 13 Gy over 26 weeks.

Time point described: after trial treatment. Treatment here: LDRT plus nivolumab, ipilimumab, low-dose cyclophosphamide and aspirin (RACIN trial). Priming of first-strand cDNA relied on TRAV- and TRBV-specific primers (covering alpha and beta chains). TCRs were amplified for about 18 PCR cycles with a constant-region primer and V-primer adapter. TCRdb reprocessed the reads via MiXCR and lists one record per CDR3 protein. The sample lists about 39,000 distinct CDR3 sequences, roughly 20% occurring once. V gave up 2 bases and J gave up 3 bases, with 14 bases separating them. There are 16 residues in the CDR3. From germline, CDR1 is MNHEY and CDR2 SVGEGT.

The chain links TRBV6-2 or TRBV6-3 to TRBJ1-5, with D maybe TRBD1 (6 bases). The receptor was isolated from a female donor with ovarian cancer. The sequencing used PBMCs, collected after low-dose radiotherapy plus immunotherapy. CDR3 nucleotides: TGTGCCAGCAGTTACCTTGGGCGGGGGGCCAATCAGCCCCAGCATTTT. It codes for CASSYLGRGANQPQHF.